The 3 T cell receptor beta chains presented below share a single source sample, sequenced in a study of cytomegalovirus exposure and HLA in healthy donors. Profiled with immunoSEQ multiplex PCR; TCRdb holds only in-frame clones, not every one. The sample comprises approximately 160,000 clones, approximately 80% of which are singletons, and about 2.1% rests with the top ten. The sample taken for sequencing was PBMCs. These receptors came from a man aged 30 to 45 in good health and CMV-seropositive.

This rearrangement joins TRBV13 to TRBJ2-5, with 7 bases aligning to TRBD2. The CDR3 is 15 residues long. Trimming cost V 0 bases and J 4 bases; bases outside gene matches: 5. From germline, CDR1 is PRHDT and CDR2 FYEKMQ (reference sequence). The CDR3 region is CASSLGSGVTETQYF. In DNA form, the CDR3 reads TGTGCCAGCAGCTTAGGCAGCGGGGTAACAGAGACCCAGTACTTC.

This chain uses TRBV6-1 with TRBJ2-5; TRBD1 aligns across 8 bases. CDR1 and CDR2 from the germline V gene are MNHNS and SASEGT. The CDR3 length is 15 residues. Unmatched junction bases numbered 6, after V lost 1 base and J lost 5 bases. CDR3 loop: CASSEGTGSIETQYF. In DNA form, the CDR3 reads TGTGCCAGCAGTGAAGGGACAGGGAGTATCGAGACCCAGTACTTC.

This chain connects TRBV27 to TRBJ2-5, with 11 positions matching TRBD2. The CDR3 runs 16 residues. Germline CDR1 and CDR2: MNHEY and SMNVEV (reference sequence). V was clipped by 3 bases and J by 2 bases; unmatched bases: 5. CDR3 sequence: CASSLRLAGGQETQYF. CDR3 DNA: TGTGCCAGCAGTTTGAGGTTAGCGGGGGGGCAAGAGACCCAGTACTTC.